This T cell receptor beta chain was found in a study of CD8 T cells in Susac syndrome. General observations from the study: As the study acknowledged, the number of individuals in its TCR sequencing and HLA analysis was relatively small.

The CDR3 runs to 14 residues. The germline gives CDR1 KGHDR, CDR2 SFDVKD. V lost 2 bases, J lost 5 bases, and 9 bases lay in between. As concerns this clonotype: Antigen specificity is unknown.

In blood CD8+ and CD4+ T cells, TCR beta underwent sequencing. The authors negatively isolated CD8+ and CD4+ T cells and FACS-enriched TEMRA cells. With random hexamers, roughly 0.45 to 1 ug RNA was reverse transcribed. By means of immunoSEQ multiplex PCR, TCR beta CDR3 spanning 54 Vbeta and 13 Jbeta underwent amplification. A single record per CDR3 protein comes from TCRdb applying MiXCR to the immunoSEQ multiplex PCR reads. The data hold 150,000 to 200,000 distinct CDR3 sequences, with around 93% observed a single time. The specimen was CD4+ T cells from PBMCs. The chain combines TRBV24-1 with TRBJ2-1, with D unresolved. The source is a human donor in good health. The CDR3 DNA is TGTGCCACCAGTGATTACCGTACAAACAATGAGCAGTTCTTC. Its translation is CATSDYRTNNEQFF.